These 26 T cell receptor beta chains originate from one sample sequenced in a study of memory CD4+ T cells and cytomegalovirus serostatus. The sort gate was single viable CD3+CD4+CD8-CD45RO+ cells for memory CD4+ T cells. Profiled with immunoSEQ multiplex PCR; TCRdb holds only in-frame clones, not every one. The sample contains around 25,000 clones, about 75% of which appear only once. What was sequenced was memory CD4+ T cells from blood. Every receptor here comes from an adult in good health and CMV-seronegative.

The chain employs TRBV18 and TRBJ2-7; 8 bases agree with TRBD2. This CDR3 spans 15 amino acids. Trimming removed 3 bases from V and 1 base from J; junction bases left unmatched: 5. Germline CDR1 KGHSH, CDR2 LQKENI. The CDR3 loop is CASSPAGGPSYEQYF. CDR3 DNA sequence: TGTGCCAGCTCACCCGCGGGGGGCCCTTCCTACGAGCAGTACTTC.

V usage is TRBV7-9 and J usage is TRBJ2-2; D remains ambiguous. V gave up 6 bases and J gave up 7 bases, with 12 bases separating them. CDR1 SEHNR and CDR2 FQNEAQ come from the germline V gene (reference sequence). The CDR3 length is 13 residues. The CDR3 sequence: CASSTSYIGELFF. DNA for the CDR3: TGTGCCAGCAGTACCTCGTACATCGGGGAGCTGTTTTTT.

The CDR3 region is CASRDSWTEAFF. The CDR3 DNA reads as TGTGCCAGCAGGGATAGCTGGACTGAAGCTTTCTTT. The chain is built from TRBV6-5 and TRBJ1-1; D gene ambiguous. Trimming shortened V by 6 bases and J by 5 bases, and 10 bases separated the two germline ends. This CDR3 is 12 amino acids long. The germline gives CDR1 MNHEY, CDR2 SVGAGI.

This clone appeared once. CDR3 protein: CASSSRTSSGNTIYF. CDR3 bases: TGTGCCAGCAGCTCCCGCACAAGCTCTGGAAACACCATATATTTT. This sequence joins TRBV7-9 and TRBJ1-3; D gene unclear. This CDR3 has 15 amino acids. The V end lost 4 bases, the J end lost 0 bases, and 10 bases lay between the germline ends. From germline, CDR1 is SEHNR and CDR2 FQNEAQ (reference sequence).

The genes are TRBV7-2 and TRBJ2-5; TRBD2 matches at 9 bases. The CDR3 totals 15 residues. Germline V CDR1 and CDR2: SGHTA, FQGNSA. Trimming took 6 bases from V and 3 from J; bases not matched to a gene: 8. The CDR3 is CASRKRPSGEETQYF. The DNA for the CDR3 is TGTGCCAGCAGAAAAAGGCCTAGCGGGGAAGAGACCCAGTACTTC.

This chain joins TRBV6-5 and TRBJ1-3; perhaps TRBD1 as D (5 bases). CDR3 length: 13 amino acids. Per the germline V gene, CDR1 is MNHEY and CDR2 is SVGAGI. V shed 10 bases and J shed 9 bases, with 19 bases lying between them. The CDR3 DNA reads TGTGCCACCCAGAGGGGAGAGGGAGGCACCATATATTTT. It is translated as CATQRGEGGTIYF.

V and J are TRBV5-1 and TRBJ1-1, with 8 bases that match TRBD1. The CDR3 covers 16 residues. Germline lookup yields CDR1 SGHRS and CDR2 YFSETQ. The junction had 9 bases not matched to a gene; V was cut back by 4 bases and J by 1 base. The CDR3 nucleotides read TGCGCCAGCAGCGGGCGGACAGGGTCCCCGAACACTGAAGCTTTCTTT. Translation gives CASSGRTGSPNTEAFF.

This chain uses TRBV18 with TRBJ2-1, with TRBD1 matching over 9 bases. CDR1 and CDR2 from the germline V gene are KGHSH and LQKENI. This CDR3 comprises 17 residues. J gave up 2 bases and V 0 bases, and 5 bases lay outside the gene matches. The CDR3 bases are TGTGCCAGCTCACCACCGTCGTGGACAGGGGCCTACAATGAGCAGTTCTTC. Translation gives CASSPPSWTGAYNEQFF.

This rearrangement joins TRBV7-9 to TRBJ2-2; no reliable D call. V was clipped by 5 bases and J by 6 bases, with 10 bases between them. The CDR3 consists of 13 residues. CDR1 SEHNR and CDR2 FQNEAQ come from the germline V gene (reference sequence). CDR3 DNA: TGTGCCAGCAGCCTATGGACCGCCGGGGAGCTGTTTTTT. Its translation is CASSLWTAGELFF. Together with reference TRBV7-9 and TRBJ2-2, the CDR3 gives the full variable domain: DTGVSQNPRHKITKRGQNVTFRCDPISEHNRLYWYRQTLGQGPEFLTYFQNEAQLEKSRLLSDRFSAERPKGSFSTLEIQRTEQGDSAMYLCASSLWTAGELFFGEGSRLTVL.

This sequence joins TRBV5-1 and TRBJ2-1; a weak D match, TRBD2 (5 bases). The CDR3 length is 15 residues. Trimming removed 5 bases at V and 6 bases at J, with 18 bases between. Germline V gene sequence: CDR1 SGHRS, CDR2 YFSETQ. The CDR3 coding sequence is TGCGCCAGCAGTCAACCAGCCGGGAACGGCAATGAGCAGTTCTTC. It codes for CASSQPAGNGNEQFF.

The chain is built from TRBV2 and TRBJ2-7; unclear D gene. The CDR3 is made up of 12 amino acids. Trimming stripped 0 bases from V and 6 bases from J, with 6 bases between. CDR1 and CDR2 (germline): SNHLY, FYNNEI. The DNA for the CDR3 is TGTGCCAGCAGTGAAGCTGGGGTCGAGCAGTACTTC. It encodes CASSEAGVEQYF.

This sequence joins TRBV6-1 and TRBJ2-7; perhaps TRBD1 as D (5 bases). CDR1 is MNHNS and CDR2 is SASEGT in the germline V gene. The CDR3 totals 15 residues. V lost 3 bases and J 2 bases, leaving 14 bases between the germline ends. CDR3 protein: CASSDLAGQAYEQYF. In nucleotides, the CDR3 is TGTGCCAGCAGTGATCTGGCAGGGCAAGCCTACGAGCAGTACTTC.

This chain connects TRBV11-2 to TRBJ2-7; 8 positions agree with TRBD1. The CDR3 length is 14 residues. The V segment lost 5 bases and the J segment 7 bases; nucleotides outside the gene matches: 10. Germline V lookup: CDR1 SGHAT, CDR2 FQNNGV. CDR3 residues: CASSQNQGAGEQYF. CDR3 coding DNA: TGTGCCAGCAGCCAAAATCAGGGGGCTGGTGAGCAGTACTTC.

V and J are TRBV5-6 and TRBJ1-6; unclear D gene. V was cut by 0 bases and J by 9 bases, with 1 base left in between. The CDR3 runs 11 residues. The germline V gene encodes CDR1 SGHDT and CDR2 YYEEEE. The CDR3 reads CASSLGSPLHF. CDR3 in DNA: TGTGCCAGCAGCTTGGGTTCACCCCTCCACTTT.

The CDR3 loop reads CASSPNRGETQYF. The DNA of the CDR3 is TGTGCCAGCAGCCCTAACAGGGGAGAGACCCAGTACTTC. The rearrangement links TRBV7-9 to TRBJ2-5, with 7 bases fitting TRBD1. Germline loops: CDR1 SEHNR, CDR2 FQNEAQ (reference sequence). The V gene end was trimmed by 5 bases and the J gene end by 4 bases; junction bases not matched to a gene: 4. The CDR3 consists of 13 residues.

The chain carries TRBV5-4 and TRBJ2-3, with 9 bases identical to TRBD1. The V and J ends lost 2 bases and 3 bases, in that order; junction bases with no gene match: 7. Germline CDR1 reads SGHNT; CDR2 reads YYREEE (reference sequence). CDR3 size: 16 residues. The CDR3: CASSFSTGGGTDTQYF. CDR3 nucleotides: TGTGCCAGCAGCTTTAGCACAGGGGGCGGGACAGATACGCAGTATTTT.

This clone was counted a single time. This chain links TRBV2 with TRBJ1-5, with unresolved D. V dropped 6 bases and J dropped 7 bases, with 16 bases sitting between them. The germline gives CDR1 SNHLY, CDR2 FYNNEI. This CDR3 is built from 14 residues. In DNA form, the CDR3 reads TGTGCCAGCAGCGCCCGGTCGGGCGCCCAGCCCCAGCATTTT. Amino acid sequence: CASSARSGAQPQHF.

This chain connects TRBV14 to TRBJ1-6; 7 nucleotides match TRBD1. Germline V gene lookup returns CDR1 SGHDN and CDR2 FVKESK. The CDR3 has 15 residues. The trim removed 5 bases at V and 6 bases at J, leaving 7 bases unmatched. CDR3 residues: CASSSPGQLNSPLHF. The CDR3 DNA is TGTGCCAGCAGCTCTCCGGGACAGCTTAATTCACCCCTCCACTTT.

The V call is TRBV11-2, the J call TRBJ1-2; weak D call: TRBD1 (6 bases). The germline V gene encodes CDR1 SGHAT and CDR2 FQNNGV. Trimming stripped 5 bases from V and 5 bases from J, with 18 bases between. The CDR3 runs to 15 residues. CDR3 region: CASSLLSGEGYGYTF. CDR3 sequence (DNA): TGTGCCAGCAGCCTCCTCTCAGGGGAGGGGTATGGCTACACCTTC. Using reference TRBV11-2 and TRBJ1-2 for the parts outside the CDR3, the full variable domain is EAGVAQSPRYKIIEKRQSVAFWCNPISGHATLYWYQQILGQGPKLLIQFQNNGVVDDSQLPKDRFSAERLKGVDSTLKIQPAKLEDSAVYLCASSLLSGEGYGYTFGSGTRLTVV.

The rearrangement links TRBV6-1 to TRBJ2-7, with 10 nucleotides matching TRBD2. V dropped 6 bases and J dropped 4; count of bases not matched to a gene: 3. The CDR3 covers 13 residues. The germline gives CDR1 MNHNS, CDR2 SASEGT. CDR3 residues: CASRGTSVYEQYF. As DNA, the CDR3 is TGTGCCAGCAGGGGGACTAGCGTTTACGAGCAGTACTTC.

CDR3 sequence reads: CASSSPSGYMSGNTIYF. The CDR3, as DNA: TGTGCCAGCTCATCCCCCTCGGGGTACATGTCTGGAAACACCATATATTTT. The chain combines TRBV2 with TRBJ1-3; D remains ambiguous. This CDR3 comprises 17 residues. Trimming left V 8 bases short and J 1 base short, with 21 bases between. Germline lookup yields CDR1 SNHLY and CDR2 FYNNEI.

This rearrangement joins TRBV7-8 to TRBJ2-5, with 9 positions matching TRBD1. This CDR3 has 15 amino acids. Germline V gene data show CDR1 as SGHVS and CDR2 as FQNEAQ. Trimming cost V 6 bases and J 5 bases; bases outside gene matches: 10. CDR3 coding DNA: TGTGCCAGCAGGGACGGGACAGGGTTGGCGGAGACCCAGTACTTC. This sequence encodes CASRDGTGLAETQYF.

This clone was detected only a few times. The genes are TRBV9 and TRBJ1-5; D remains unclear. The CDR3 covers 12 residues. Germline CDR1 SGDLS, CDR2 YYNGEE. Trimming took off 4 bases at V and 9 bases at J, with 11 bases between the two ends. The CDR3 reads CASSSGVGPQHF. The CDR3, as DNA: TGTGCCAGCAGCTCCGGGGTGGGGCCCCAGCATTTT.

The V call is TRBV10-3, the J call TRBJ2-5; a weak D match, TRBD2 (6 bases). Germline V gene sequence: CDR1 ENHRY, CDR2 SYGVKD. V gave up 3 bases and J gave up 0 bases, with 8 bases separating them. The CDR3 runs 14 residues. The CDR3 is CAISDGGDQETQYF. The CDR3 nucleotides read TGTGCCATCAGTGACGGAGGGGACCAAGAGACCCAGTACTTC.

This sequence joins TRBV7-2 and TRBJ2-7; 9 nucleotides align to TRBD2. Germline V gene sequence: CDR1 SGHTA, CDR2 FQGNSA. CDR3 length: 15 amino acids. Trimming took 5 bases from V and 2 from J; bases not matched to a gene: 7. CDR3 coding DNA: TGTGCCAGCAGCGAGCGGGGGGCCGTAACCTACGAGCAGTACTTC. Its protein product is CASSERGAVTYEQYF.

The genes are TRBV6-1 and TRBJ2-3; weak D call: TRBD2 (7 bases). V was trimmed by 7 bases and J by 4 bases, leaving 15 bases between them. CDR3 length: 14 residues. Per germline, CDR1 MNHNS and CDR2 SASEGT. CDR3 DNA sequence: TGTGCCAGCACTCGAGGGGGGGTTGCAGATACGCAGTATTTT. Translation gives CASTRGGVADTQYF.